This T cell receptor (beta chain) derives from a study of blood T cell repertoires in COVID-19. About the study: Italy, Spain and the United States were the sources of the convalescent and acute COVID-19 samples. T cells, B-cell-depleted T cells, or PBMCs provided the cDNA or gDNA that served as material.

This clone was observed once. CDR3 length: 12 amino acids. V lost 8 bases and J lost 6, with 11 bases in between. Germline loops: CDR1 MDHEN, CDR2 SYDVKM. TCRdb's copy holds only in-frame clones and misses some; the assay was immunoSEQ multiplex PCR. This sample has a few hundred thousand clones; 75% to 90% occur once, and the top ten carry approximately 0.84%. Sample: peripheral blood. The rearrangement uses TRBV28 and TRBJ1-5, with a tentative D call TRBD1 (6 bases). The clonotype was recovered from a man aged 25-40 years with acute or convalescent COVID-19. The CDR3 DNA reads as TGTGCCAGCGAGGGGGATGGTCAGCCCCAGCATTTT. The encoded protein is CASEGDGQPQHF.